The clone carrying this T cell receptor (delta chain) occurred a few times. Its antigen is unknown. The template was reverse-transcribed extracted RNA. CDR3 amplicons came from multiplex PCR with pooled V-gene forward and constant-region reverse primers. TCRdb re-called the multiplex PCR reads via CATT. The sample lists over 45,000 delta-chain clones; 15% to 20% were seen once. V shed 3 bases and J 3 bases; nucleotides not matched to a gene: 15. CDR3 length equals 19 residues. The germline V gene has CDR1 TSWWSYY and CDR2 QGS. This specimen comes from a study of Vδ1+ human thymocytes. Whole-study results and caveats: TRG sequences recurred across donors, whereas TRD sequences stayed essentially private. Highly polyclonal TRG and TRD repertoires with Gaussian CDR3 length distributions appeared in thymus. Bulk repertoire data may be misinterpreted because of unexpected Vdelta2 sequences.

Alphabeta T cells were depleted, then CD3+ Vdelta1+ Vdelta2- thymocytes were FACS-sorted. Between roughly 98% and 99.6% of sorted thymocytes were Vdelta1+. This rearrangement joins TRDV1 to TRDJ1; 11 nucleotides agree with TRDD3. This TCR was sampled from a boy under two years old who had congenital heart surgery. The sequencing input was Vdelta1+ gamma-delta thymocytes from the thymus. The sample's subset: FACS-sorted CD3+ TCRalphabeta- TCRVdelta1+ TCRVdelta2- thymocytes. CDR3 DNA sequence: TGTGCTCTTGGGGATCGGGGGCTTCCAGTGGGGGATACGGCCGATAAACTCATCTTT. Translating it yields CALGDRGLPVGDTADKLIF.